The 15 T cell receptor beta chains below come from one sample, sequenced in a study of blood T cells in healthy people across ages. Through a sample-barcoded 5' primer and a J-beta primer mix, a second PCR was run for roughly 6 to 11 cycles. TCRdb fed the 5' RACE reads into MiXCR, producing one record per CDR3 protein. The sample carries some 1,800,000 distinct CDR3 sequences, more than 35% recorded once. The source material was blood. The receptors were gathered from a human donor in good health.

V is TRBV20-1 and J is TRBJ1-1, with a weak D call TRBD1 (5 bases). The V end was cut by 3 bases, the J end by 7 bases, with 9 bases between. CDR1 is DFQATT, CDR2 SNEGSKA, per germline (reference sequence). CDR3 size: 11 residues. The CDR3 nucleotides read TGCAGTGCTAGTATGGGGGGTGAAGCTTTCTTT. Translating it yields CSASMGGEAFF.

J is TRBJ1-5 and V is TRBV12-5; tentative D call: TRBD1 (5 bases). The CDR3 sequence is 15 residues long. Germline V CDR1 and CDR2: LGHNT, FRNRAP. Trimming cost V 6 bases and J 4 bases, with 16 bases left between them. The CDR3 region is CASGSGTGVNQPQHF. The CDR3 bases are TGTGCTAGTGGCTCCGGGACGGGGGTAAATCAGCCCCAGCATTTT.

With respect to this clonotype: At one boundary the junction diverges from the germline segment, which might be a read error. The gene calls are TRBV5-4 and TRBJ2-7, with 7 bases aligning to TRBD1. The CDR3 extends over 13 amino acids. CDR1 SGHNT and CDR2 YYREEE come from the germline V gene (reference sequence). In nucleotides, the CDR3 is TGTGCCAACAGCTTGGAAAGGGGGCAAGAGCAGTACTTC. Translating it yields CANSLERGQEQYF. Supplemented by reference TRBV5-4 and TRBJ2-7, the full variable domain reads ETGVTQSPTHLIKTRGQQVTLRCSSQSGHNTVSWYQQALGQGPQFIFQYYREEENGRGNFPPRFSGLQFPNYSSELNVNALELDDSALYLCANSLERGQEQYFGPGTRLTVT.

The chain couples TRBV20-1 to TRBJ1-1; TRBD1 might be the D (5 bases). V was trimmed by 5 bases and J by 4 bases, leaving 14 bases between them. The V gene's germline CDR1 is DFQATT and CDR2 SNEGSKA (reference sequence). This CDR3 spans 13 amino acids. The CDR3 nucleotides read TGCAGTGCTGTGGAAGGGGTCTTCACTGAAGCTTTCTTT. It is translated as CSAVEGVFTEAFF.

The sample holds a few counts of this clonotype. The CDR3 spells CSARGFYGYTF. The CDR3 DNA follows: TGCAGTGCTAGAGGATTCTATGGCTACACCTTC. The chain has TRBV20-1 and TRBJ1-2; no reliable D call. V lost 1 base to trimming and J lost 4 bases, with 4 bases between them. Germline V gene lookup returns CDR1 DFQATT and CDR2 SNEGSKA (reference sequence). The length of the CDR3 is 11 residues.

The chain links TRBV18 to TRBJ2-1; perhaps TRBD1 as D (5 bases). The CDR3 is made up of 16 amino acids. V was shortened by 3 bases and J by 4 bases, with 16 bases between the two germline ends. Germline V gene data show CDR1 as KGHSH and CDR2 as LQKENI. Here the CDR3 reads CASSPTGRSIYNEQFF. The CDR3 nucleotides read TGTGCCAGCTCACCCACAGGCAGGTCTATATACAATGAGCAGTTCTTC.

A few counts support this clonotype. This chain connects TRBV7-2 to TRBJ1-1; D unclear. The V end lost 4 bases, the J end lost 3 bases, and 12 bases lay between the germline ends. CDR1 and CDR2 (germline): SGHTA, FQGNSA. The CDR3 consists of 14 residues. As DNA, the CDR3 is TGTGCCAGCAGCTACCGGGGAGGGTACACTGAAGCTTTCTTT. It specifies CASSYRGGYTEAFF.

J is TRBJ2-3 and V is TRBV4-2, with 10 bases aligning to TRBD2. Germline-derived CDR1 and CDR2 are LGHNA and YNFKEQ. This CDR3 region has 12 residues. The trim removed 4 bases at V and 9 bases at J, leaving 1 base unmatched. The CDR3 loop is CASSPGLATQYF. In DNA form, the CDR3 reads TGTGCCAGCAGCCCGGGACTAGCGACGCAGTATTTT.

This clonotype came up many times. J is TRBJ1-4 and V is TRBV29-1; unclear D gene. In germline, CDR1 is SQVTM, CDR2 ANQGSEA. The CDR3 is made up of 14 amino acids. The V and J ends lost 3 bases and 2 bases respectively, with 10 bases between them. CDR3 sequence reads: CSVDRGGTNEKLFF. In DNA, the CDR3 is TGCAGCGTTGATCGGGGAGGGACTAATGAAAAACTGTTTTTT.

A few counts support this clonotype. The chain links TRBV6-5 to TRBJ2-5, with D uncertain. The CDR3 extends over 16 amino acids. Germline V CDR1 and CDR2: MNHEY, SVGAGI. Deletions cut 0 bases from V and 2 bases from J, with 13 bases between. The CDR3 DNA is TGTGCCAGCAGTTACTCGGGTTCAGCAGGTCAAGAGACCCAGTACTTC. Amino acid sequence: CASSYSGSAGQETQYF.

This clonotype came up a few times. V and J are TRBV6-5 and TRBJ1-2; D is perhaps TRBD1 (6 bases). Germline V gives CDR1 MNHEY, CDR2 SVGAGI. This CDR3 is 13 amino acids long. Between the trimmed V and J ends, which lost 7 bases and 3 bases, there was a span of 12 bases. Here the CDR3 reads CASKLDSHYGYTF. The DNA of the CDR3 is TGTGCCAGCAAATTGGACAGTCACTATGGCTACACCTTC.

The chain recombines TRBV12-3 or TRBV12-4 with TRBJ2-3, with D tentatively TRBD2 (6 bases). The ends were cut back, 4 bases at V and 8 bases at J, with 10 bases in the middle. The CDR3 totals 12 residues. CDR3 region: CASSSDYRTQYF. The CDR3 nucleotides read TGTGCCAGCAGTTCGGACTACCGTACGCAGTATTTT.

The chain's CDR3 is CASSYDFGTDGYTF. As DNA, the CDR3 is TGTGCCAGCAGTTACGATTTCGGGACAGATGGCTACACCTTC. The chain recombines TRBV6-5 with TRBJ1-2; the match to TRBD1 covers 7 bases. The V gene end was trimmed by 2 bases and the J gene end by 6 bases; junction bases not matched to a gene: 6. The CDR3 totals 14 residues. Germline loops: CDR1 MNHEY, CDR2 SVGAGI.

The chain joins TRBV29-1 to TRBJ1-2; weak D call: TRBD1 (5 bases). Germline V gives CDR1 SQVTM, CDR2 ANQGSEA. This CDR3 has 13 residues. Trimming shortened V by 7 bases and J by 2 bases, and 14 bases separated the two germline ends. CDR3 sequence reads: CSALRGGNYGYTF. The CDR3 region has the DNA TGCAGCGCTCTTAGGGGAGGGAACTATGGCTACACCTTC.

The chain has TRBV6-7 and TRBJ1-5; possibly TRBD1 for D (6 bases). TRBV6-7 is identified as an open reading frame with a role that is uncertain. This CDR3 has 15 amino acids. Trimming cost V 2 bases and J 6 bases, with 14 bases left between them. The CDR3 reads CASSYAWQGCQPQHF. Here the CDR3 DNA reads TGTGCCAGCAGTTACGCCTGGCAGGGGTGTCAGCCCCAGCATTTT.